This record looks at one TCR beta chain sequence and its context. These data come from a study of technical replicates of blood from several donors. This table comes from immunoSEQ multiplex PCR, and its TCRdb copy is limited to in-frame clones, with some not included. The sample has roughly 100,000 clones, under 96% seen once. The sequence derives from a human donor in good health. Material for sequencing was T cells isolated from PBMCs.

The CDR3 reads CAWSVSGGGYEQYF. The CDR3 region has the DNA TGTGCCTGGAGTGTGTCAGGGGGCGGCTACGAGCAGTACTTC. The rearrangement joins TRBV30 to TRBJ2-7; 8 bases are shared with TRBD1. The junction had 4 bases not matched to a gene; V was cut back by 0 bases and J by 3 bases. Per germline, CDR1 GTSNPN and CDR2 SVGIG (reference sequence). The CDR3 is made up of 14 amino acids. The variable domain in full, with the rest retrieved from reference TRBV30 and TRBJ2-7, is SQTIHQWPATLVQPVGSPLSLECTVEGTSNPNLYWYRQAAGRGLQLLFYSVGIGQISSEVPQNLSASRPQDRQFILSSKKLLLSDSGFYLCAWSVSGGGYEQYFGPGTRLTVT.